A selection of T cell receptor beta chains follows, all from one sample in a study of regulatory T cells in long-lasting Graves disease. TCRdb independently ran MiXCR on the multiplex PCR reads; one entry per CDR3 protein. The sample has approximately 490,000 distinct CDR3 sequences; about 16% are singletons. The same sample was also used in a study of T cells in Graves' hyperthyroidism and ophthalmopathy.

The material was peripheral blood mononuclear cells (PBMCs), obtained at new diagnosis, from a patient treated with antithyroid drugs. The receptors here all came from a man aged 40-55 years with Graves disease. The CDR3 runs from the conserved cysteine through the conserved F or W. A D gene is named only where the DNA matches it firmly. Clone size is not always given. Where it is, it says once, few, many or a class for expanded clones.

D gene | clone size | J gene | V gene | CDR3 DNA | CDR3 protein
TRBD1 | NA | TRBJ1-5 | TRBV6-2/TRBV6-3 | TGTGCCAGCAGGCCGCCGGGACAGGGGCCGAAGCCCCAGCATTTT | CASRPPGQGPKPQHF
NA | many | TRBJ2-7 | TRBV12-3/TRBV12-4 | TGTGCCAGCAGTTCAGGTTCAGGGGGGTACGAGCAGTACTTC | CASSSGSGGYEQYF
NA | many | TRBJ1-2 | TRBV30 | TGTGCCTGGAGGGGTGGTACTAACTATGGCTACACCTTC | CAWRGGTNYGYTF
TRBD2 | many | TRBJ2-7 | TRBV28 | TGTGCCAGCAGAACTGGCCCGAGCGGGAGTAGCGAGCAGTACTTC | CASRTGPSGSSEQYF
NA | many | TRBJ1-4 | TRBV18 | TGTGCCAGCTCACCCGCTAGGGTGAACGAAAAACTGTTTTTT | CASSPARVNEKLFF
NA | NA | TRBJ2-3 | TRBV29-1 | TGCAGCGTTGAAGCAGGAAGTGCAGATACGCAGTATTTT | CSVEAGSADTQYF
TRBD1 | many | TRBJ1-2 | TRBV12-3/TRBV12-4 | TGTGCCAGCAGTTTCCGGACAGGGGCCTATGGCTACACCTTC | CASSFRTGAYGYTF
TRBD2 | many | TRBJ2-1 | TRBV12-3/TRBV12-4 | TGTGCCAGCAGTTTGACCCTAGCGGGAGTTATTGAGCAGTTCTTC | CASSLTLAGVIEQFF
TRBD2 | many | TRBJ2-5 | TRBV7-9 | TGTGCCAGCAGGGGACTAGCGGGAGTTCGAGAGACCCAGTACTTC | CASRGLAGVRETQYF
TRBD1 | NA | TRBJ2-7 | TRBV20-1 | TGCAGTGCTAGAACCGGGACAGGCGCCTACGAGCAGTACTTC | CSARTGTGAYEQYF
TRBD2 | many | TRBJ2-1 | TRBV12-3/TRBV12-4 | TGTGCCAGCAGTCCCCGACTAGCGCCATCGACAAATGAGCAGTTCTTC | CASSPRLAPSTNEQFF
NA | many | TRBJ2-2 | TRBV12-3/TRBV12-4 | TGTGCCAGCAGTGGTGATCCCGGGGAGCTGTTTTTT | CASSGDPGELFF
NA | many | TRBJ2-7 | TRBV20-1 | TGCAGTGCTAGAGTTCGGAGCTCCTACGAGCAGTACTTC | CSARVRSSYEQYF
NA | many | TRBJ2-1 | TRBV30 | TGTGCCTGGGGTAGCTATGAGCAGTTCTTC | CAWGSYEQFF
TRBD2 | NA | TRBJ2-3 | TRBV9 | TGTGCCAGCAGCGGGAATAGCGGGGGAGGGTCAGATACGCAGTATTTT | CASSGNSGGGSDTQYF
NA | NA | TRBJ2-7 | TRBV6-1 | TGTGCCAGCAGTCGGGGTGGGACAAACTACGAGCAGTACTTC | CASSRGGTNYEQYF